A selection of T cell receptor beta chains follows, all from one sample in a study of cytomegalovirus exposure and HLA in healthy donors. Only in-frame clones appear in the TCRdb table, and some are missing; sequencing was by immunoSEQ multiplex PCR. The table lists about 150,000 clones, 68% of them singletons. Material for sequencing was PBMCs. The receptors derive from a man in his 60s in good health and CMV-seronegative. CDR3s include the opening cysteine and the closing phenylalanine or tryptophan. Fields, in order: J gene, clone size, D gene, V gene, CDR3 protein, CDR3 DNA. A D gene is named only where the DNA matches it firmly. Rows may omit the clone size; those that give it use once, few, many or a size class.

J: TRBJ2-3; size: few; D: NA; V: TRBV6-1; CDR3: CASSLNREDTQYF; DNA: TGTGCCAGCAGCCTGAACAGGGAAGATACGCAGTATTTT
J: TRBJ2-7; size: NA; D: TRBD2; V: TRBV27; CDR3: CASSWRREGLSSYEQYF; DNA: TGTGCCAGCAGTTGGAGGCGGGAGGGCCTCAGCTCCTACGAGCAGTACTTC
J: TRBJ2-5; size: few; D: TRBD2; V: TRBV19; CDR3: CASSPGGGAETQYF; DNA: TGTGCCAGTAGTCCCGGCGGGGGGGCAGAGACCCAGTACTTC
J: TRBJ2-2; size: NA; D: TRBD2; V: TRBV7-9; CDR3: CASSNLAGSNTGELFF; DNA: TGTGCCAGCAGCAACTTAGCGGGATCGAACACCGGGGAGCTGTTTTTT
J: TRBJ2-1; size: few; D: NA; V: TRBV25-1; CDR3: CASSEYFGGGYEQFF; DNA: TGTGCCAGCAGTGAATATTTTGGGGGGGGCTATGAGCAGTTCTTC
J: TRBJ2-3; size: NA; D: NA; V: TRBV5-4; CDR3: CASSPPDLPRRDTQYF; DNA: TGTGCCAGCAGCCCCCCCGACTTACCCCGGCGGGATACGCAGTATTTT
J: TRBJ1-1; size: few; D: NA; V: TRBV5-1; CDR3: CASSSSTGSNTEAFF; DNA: TGCGCCAGCAGCTCTTCGACAGGTTCGAACACTGAAGCTTTCTTT
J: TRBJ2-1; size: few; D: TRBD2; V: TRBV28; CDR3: CASSLAGDKNEQFF; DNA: TGTGCCAGCAGTTTAGCGGGAGATAAAAATGAGCAGTTCTTC
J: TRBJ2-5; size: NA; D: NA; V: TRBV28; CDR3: CASRLPGTLQETQYF; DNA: TGTGCCAGCAGATTGCCCGGGACACTCCAAGAGACCCAGTACTTC
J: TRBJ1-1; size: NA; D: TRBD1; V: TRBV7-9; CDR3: CASSPQGTEAFF; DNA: TGTGCCAGCAGCCCACAGGGGACTGAAGCTTTCTTT
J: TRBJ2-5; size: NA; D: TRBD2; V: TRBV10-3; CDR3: CAISPGTSYQQYF; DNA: TGTGCCATCAGCCCCGGGACTAGCTATCAGCAGTACTTC
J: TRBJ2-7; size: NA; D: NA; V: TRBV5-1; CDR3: CASSLDQGQGEQYF; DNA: TGCGCCAGCAGCTTGGACCAGGGCCAAGGGGAGCAGTACTTC
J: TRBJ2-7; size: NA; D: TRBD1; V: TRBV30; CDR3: CAWSEGQSYEQYF; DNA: TGTGCCTGGAGTGAGGGACAGTCCTACGAGCAGTACTTC
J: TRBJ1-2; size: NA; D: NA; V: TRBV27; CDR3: CASSDGGSHGYTF; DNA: TGTGCCAGCAGCGACGGGGGGAGTCATGGCTACACCTTC
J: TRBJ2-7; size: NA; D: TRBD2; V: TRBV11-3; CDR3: CASSLGPSGNYEQYF; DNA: TGTGCCAGCAGCTTAGGTCCTAGCGGGAACTACGAGCAGTACTTC
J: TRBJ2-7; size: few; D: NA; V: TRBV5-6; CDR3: CASSSPGQTYEQYF; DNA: TGTGCCAGCAGCTCGCCGGGACAAACCTACGAGCAGTACTTC